This passage covers 23 T cell receptor beta chains from one sample sequenced in a study of vaccination and CD4 T cells after COVID-19 (dated by TCRdb to between 2021 and 2024). This specimen's treatment or condition label, interpreted: approximately nine-day PBMC culture with coronavirus spike peptide pools or control peptides (ViraFEST assay). Library construction relied on PCR. Instrument used: Illumina iSeq 100. At the Johns Hopkins FTIC core, DNA from the cultured CD4+ T cells underwent TCR sequencing with the Oncomine TCR Beta short-read assay. The raw public reads went through TCRdb reprocessing: fastp at Q25, MiXCR clone calling, in-frame beta chains kept. Here each entry gathers all rows of one CDR3 protein and keeps the most common genes and DNA. The sample table lists about 14,000 distinct CDR3 sequences, 50% to 60% of them with a count of one. The ten biggest clones cover 16% of the sample.

No antigen has been assigned to these receptors. The specimen sequenced was CD4+ T cells from blood, cultured in vitro. The receptor source for this set is a human donor who had recovered from COVID-19.

The chain recombines TRBV20-1 with TRBJ2-3, with 8 bases fitting TRBD2. V lost 5 bases, J lost 0 bases, and 13 bases stayed unmatched. The length of the CDR3 is 17 residues. Germline assignment: CDR1 DFQATT and CDR2 SNEGSKA (reference sequence). In DNA form, the CDR3 reads TGCAGTGCTCAAGTAGCGGGGAGAGGTCCTAGCACAGATACGCAGTATTTT. Amino acids: CSAQVAGRGPSTDTQYF.

Only a few counts were recorded for this clonotype. This chain joins TRBV20-1 and TRBJ2-7; 10 nucleotides line up with TRBD1. The germline gives CDR1 DFQATT, CDR2 SNEGSKA (reference sequence). V lost 1 base to trimming and J lost 3 bases; unmatched junction nucleotides: 6. CDR3 length: 15 amino acids. The CDR3 DNA is TGCAGTGCTAGAGTTCAGGGACAGGGGAACTACGAGCAGTACTTC. Its protein is CSARVQGQGNYEQYF.

The chain joins TRBV7-2 to TRBJ2-7; D call uncertain. Per the germline V gene, CDR1 is SGHTA and CDR2 is FQGNSA. V was clipped by 3 bases and J by 2 bases, with 11 bases between them. CDR3 length: 14 residues. The CDR3 DNA sequence: TGTGCCAGCAGCTTGGGCTTGGGAACCTACGAGCAGTACTTC. Residues: CASSLGLGTYEQYF.

The V gene is TRBV20-1, the J gene TRBJ2-5; 10 bases match TRBD2. Germline CDR1 reads DFQATT; CDR2 reads SNEGSKA (reference sequence). J lost 0 bases, V lost 3 bases, and 19 bases had no gene match. CDR3 length: 20 amino acids. CDR3 loop: CSASLPGVAGGDLYQETQYF. The DNA for the CDR3 is TGCAGTGCTAGCCTGCCCGGGGTAGCGGGAGGTGATCTGTACCAAGAGACCCAGTACTTC.

The rearrangement links TRBV20-1 to TRBJ2-5; 12 bases are shared with TRBD2. Germline assignment: CDR1 DFQATT and CDR2 SNEGSKA (reference sequence). The length of the CDR3 is 19 residues. Trimming took 2 bases from V and 5 from J; bases not matched to a gene: 18. The CDR3 sequence is CSARPKMETSGRRRETQYF. The CDR3 DNA sequence: TGCAGTGCTAGACCCAAAATGGAAACTAGCGGGAGGAGGCGGGAGACCCAGTACTTC.

This clonotype was counted only a few times. The rearrangement links TRBV6-1 to TRBJ2-2; no clear D gene. Trimming took 1 base from V and 1 from J, leaving 1 base between them. Germline V gene sequence: CDR1 MNHNS, CDR2 SASEGT. The CDR3 contains 13 residues. CDR3 residues: CASSEENTGELFF. DNA for the CDR3: TGTGCCAGCAGTGAAGAGAACACCGGGGAGCTGTTTTTT.

The CDR3 region is CASSAPGRKQYF. For the CDR3, the DNA is TGTGCCAGCAGTGCCCCCGGGCGGAAGCAGTACTTC. The genes are TRBV2 and TRBJ2-7; no clear D. Germline V gene sequence: CDR1 SNHLY, CDR2 FYNNEI. The CDR3 is made up of 12 amino acids. Trimming stripped 4 bases from V and 8 bases from J, with 12 bases between.

This rearrangement joins TRBV6-1 to TRBJ1-4, with 7 bases fitting TRBD1. Germline V gene sequence: CDR1 MNHNS, CDR2 SASEGT. The CDR3 spans 15 residues. V lost 7 bases, J lost 2 bases, and 7 bases stayed unmatched. The CDR3 loop is CASNPRGDTNEKLFF. DNA for the CDR3: TGTGCCAGCAACCCCAGGGGGGACACTAATGAAAAACTGTTTTTT.

This chain connects TRBV27 to TRBJ1-1; a weak D match, TRBD1 (6 bases). The V gene lost 3 bases and the J gene lost 6 bases, with 17 bases spanning the gap. The CDR3 loop spans 15 amino acids. Germline V gene data show CDR1 as MNHEY and CDR2 as SMNVEV (reference sequence). CDR3 loop: CASSLRPQGIAEAFF. CDR3 nucleotide sequence: TGTGCCAGCAGTTTGAGGCCCCAGGGGATCGCTGAAGCTTTCTTT.

The chain couples TRBV19 to TRBJ2-5; D gene uncertain. The CDR3 sequence is 13 residues long. Trimming removed 3 bases at V and 5 bases at J, with 10 bases between. Germline V gene sequence: CDR1 LNHDA, CDR2 SQIVND (reference sequence). CDR3 region: CASSISVLETQYF. The CDR3 nucleotides read TGTGCCAGTAGTATCTCAGTTTTGGAGACCCAGTACTTC.

The chain carries TRBV20-1 and TRBJ2-7; 12 nucleotides align to TRBD2. The CDR3 has 13 amino acids. Germline trimming cut 5 bases from V and 4 bases from J; bases unmatched to any gene: 3. CDR1 is DFQATT and CDR2 is SNEGSKA in the germline V gene (reference sequence). Here the CDR3 DNA reads TGCAGTGCTTGGCTAGCGGGAGGGTACGAGCAGTACTTC. Amino acids: CSAWLAGGYEQYF.

The chain joins TRBV21-1 to TRBJ1-5. TRBV21-1 is flagged as a pseudogene. This CDR3 is 13 amino acids long. The CDR3 loop is CASSKGGNQPQHF. CDR3 DNA sequence: TGTGCCAGCAGCAAAGGGGGCAATCAGCCCCAGCATTTT.

Written as DNA, the CDR3 is TGCAGAGCGCTACCGGGCCCCGAAGGAAGTGAGCAGTTCTTC. Translating it yields CRALPGPEGSEQFF. The chain carries TRBV20-1 and TRBJ2-1; D is unresolved. Germline loops: CDR1 DFQATT, CDR2 SNEGSKA (reference sequence). The CDR3 length is 14 residues.

V gene TRBV11-3 combines with J gene TRBJ1-1; D gene uncertain. This CDR3 comprises 13 residues. Germline assignment: CDR1 SGHNT and CDR2 YENEEA. The ends were cut back, 2 bases at V and 1 base at J, with 5 bases in the middle. Here the CDR3 DNA reads TGTGCCAGCAGCTTAAATCGGAACACTGAAGCTTTCTTT. Amino acids: CASSLNRNTEAFF.

This clonotype is medium-sized (0.01 to 0.1%) in the sample. The CDR3 loop is CASRRSTEAFF. The CDR3 DNA reads as TGTGCCAGCAGAAGGAGCACTGAAGCTTTCTTT. This chain links TRBV7-2 with TRBJ1-1; D gene unclear. Germline V gene sequence: CDR1 SGHTA, CDR2 FQGNSA. V lost 6 bases, J lost 4 bases, and 6 bases lay in between. CDR3 size: 11 residues.

This clonotype was seen a few times. The chain employs TRBV12-5 and TRBJ2-3; 13 positions match TRBD2. The germline gives CDR1 LGHNT, CDR2 FRNRAP. The V gene end was trimmed by 6 bases and the J gene end by 2 bases; junction bases not matched to a gene: 5. The CDR3 spans 16 residues. CDR3 residues: CASGLGLAGNTDTQYF. The CDR3, as DNA: TGTGCTAGTGGCCTGGGACTAGCGGGAAACACAGATACGCAGTATTTT.

V usage is TRBV9 and J usage is TRBJ2-7; D is unresolved. Trimming took 0 bases from V and 3 from J, leaving 19 bases between them. The CDR3 length is 17 residues. Per the germline V gene, CDR1 is SGDLS and CDR2 is YYNGEE. CDR3 nucleotide sequence: TGTGCCAGCAGCGTAGGACTGTCGAAGGGCGGTCACTACGAGCAGTACTTC. It translates to CASSVGLSKGGHYEQYF. The full variable domain, its missing parts supplied by reference TRBV9 and TRBJ2-7, is DSGVTQTPKHLITATGQRVTLRCSPRSGDLSVYWYQQSLDQGLQFLIQYYNGEERAKGNILERFSAQQFPDLHSELNLSSLELGDSALYFCASSVGLSKGGHYEQYFGPGTRLTVT.

This chain links TRBV20-1 with TRBJ2-2; the match to TRBD2 covers 7 bases. The CDR3 runs to 14 residues. V shed 3 bases, J shed 4 bases, and the junction held 5 bases outside the gene matches. The V gene's germline CDR1 is DFQATT and CDR2 SNEGSKA (reference sequence). The CDR3 loop is CSASMASGTGELFF. The DNA for the CDR3 is TGCAGTGCTAGTATGGCTAGCGGCACCGGGGAGCTGTTTTTT.

The chain links TRBV6-1 to TRBJ1-5, with D uncertain. Germline V gene lookup returns CDR1 MNHNS and CDR2 SASEGT. CDR3 length: 13 amino acids. Trimming cost V 7 bases and J 5 bases, with 12 bases left between them. The CDR3 sequence is CASTLGRDQPQHF. DNA of the CDR3: TGTGCCAGCACGTTAGGGCGGGATCAGCCCCAGCATTTT.

Notes on this clonotype: One end of the junction does not line up with germline, which may come from a read error. The chain has TRBV7-2 and TRBJ1-1; no clear D. The length of the CDR3 is 14 residues. The V gene's germline CDR1 is SGHTA and CDR2 FQGNSA. DNA for the CDR3: TGCGCCAGCAGTCCTTCAGGCTCGAACACTGAAGCTTTCTTT. Residues: CASSPSGSNTEAFF.

The CDR3 here is CASSQFWTSGYTF. CDR3 coding DNA: TGCGCCAGCAGCCAATTTTGGACGAGTGGCTACACCTTC. J is TRBJ1-2 and V is TRBV4-1; D uncertain. In germline, CDR1 is MGHRA, CDR2 YSYEKL. Trimming removed 2 bases from V and 7 bases from J, with 11 bases in between. CDR3 length equals 13 residues.

The CDR3 nucleotides read TGTGCCAGCAGTTTGGGGGGCGGGGTGGCGCGGGAGCAGTACTTC. Translation: CASSLGGGVAREQYF. V is TRBV27 and J is TRBJ2-7; perhaps D is TRBD1 or TRBD2 (6 bases each). Trimming removed 3 bases from V and 7 bases from J, with 19 bases in between. Germline V gene sequence: CDR1 MNHEY, CDR2 SMNVEV (reference sequence). The CDR3 is made up of 15 amino acids.

Written as DNA, the CDR3 is TGTGCCAGTAGTTGGGGACAGGGAAGCAATCAGCCCCAGCATTTT. It translates to CASSWGQGSNQPQHF. This chain connects TRBV19 to TRBJ1-5; TRBD1 aligns across 9 bases. The CDR3 has 15 amino acids. Per germline, CDR1 LNHDA and CDR2 SQIVND (reference sequence). Trimming at V came to 5 bases and at J to 1 base, leaving 3 bases not matched to a gene.